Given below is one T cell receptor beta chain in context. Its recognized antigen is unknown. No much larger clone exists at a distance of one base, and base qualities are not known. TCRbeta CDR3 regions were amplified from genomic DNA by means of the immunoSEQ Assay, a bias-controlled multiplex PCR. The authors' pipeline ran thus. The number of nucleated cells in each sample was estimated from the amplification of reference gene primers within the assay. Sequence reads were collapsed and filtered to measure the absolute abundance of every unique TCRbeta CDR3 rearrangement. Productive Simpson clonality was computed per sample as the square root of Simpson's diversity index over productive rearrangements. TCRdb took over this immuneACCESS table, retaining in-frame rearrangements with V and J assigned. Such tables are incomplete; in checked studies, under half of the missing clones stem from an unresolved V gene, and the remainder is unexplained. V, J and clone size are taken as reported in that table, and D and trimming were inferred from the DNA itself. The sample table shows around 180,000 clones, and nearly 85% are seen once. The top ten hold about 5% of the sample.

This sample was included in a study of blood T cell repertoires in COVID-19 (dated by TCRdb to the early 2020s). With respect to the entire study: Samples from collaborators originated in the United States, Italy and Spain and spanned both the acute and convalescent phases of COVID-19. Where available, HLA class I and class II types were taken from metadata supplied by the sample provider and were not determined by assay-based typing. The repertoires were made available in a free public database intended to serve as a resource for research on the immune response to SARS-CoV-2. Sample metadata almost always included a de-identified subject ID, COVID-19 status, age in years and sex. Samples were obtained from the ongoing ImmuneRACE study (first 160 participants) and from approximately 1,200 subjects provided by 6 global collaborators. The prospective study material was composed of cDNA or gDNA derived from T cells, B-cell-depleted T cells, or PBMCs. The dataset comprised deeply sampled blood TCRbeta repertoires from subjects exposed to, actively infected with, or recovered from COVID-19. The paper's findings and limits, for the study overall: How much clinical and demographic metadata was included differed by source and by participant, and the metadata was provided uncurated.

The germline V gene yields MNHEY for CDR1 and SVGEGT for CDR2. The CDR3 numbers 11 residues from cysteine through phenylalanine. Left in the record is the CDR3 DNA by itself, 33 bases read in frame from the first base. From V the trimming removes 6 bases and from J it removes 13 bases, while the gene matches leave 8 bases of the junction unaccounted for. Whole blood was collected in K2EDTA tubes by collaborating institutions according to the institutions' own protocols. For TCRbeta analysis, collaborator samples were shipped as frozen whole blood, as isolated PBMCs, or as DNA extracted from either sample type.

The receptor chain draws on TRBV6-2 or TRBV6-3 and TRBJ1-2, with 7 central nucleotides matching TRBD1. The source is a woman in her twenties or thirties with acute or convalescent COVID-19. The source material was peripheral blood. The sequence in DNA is TGTGCCAGCAGCTCTTCGACAGGGCCCACCTTC. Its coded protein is CASSSSTGPTF.